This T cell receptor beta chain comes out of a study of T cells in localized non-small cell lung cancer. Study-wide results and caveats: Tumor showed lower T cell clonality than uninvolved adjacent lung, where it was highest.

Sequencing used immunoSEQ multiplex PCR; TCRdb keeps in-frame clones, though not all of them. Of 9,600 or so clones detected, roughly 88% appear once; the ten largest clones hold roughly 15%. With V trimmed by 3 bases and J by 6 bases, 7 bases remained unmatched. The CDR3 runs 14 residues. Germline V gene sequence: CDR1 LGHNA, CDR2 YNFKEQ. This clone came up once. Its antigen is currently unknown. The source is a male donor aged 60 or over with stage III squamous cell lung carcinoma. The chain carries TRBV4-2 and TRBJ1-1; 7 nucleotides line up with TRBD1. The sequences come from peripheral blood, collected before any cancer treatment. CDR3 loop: CASSQPDREAEAFF. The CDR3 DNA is TGTGCCAGCAGCCAGCCCGACAGGGAGGCTGAAGCTTTCTTT.